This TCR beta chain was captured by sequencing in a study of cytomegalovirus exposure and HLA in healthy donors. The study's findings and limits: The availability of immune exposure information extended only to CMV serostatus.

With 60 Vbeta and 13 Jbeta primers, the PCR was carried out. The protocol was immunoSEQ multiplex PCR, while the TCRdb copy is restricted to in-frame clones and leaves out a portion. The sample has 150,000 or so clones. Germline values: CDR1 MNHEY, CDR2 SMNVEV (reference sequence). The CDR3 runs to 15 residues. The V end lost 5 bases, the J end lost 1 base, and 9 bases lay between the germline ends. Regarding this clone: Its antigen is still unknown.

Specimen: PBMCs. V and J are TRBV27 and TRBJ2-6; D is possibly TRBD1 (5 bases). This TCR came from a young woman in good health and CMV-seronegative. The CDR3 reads CASSPTVSGANVLTF. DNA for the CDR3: TGTGCCAGCAGTCCGACAGTATCTGGGGCCAACGTCCTGACTTTC.